The TCR beta chain described here comes from a study of blood T cell repertoires in COVID-19. At the level of the study: Some COVID-19 samples were acute and others convalescent; all came from the United States, Italy and Spain.

Trimming shortened V by 0 bases and J by 0 bases, and 9 bases separated the two germline ends. Germline CDR1 is MNHNS and CDR2 is SASEGT. The CDR3 loop spans 16 amino acids. The authors' processing: By means of reference gene primer amplification, nucleated cell counts were estimated. The data were produced by immunoSEQ multiplex PCR, yet TCRdb's version contains in-frame clones alone and is incomplete. V, J and clone size are taken as reported in that table, and D and trimming were inferred from the DNA itself. Of more than 80,000 clones in the sample, around 81% are singletons; the top ten hold about 2%.

This chain connects TRBV6-1 to TRBJ1-3; D is undetermined. This receptor was taken from a woman in her 70s with acute or convalescent COVID-19. The specimen was peripheral blood. CDR3 loop: CASSEAPASSGNTIYF. Written as DNA, the CDR3 is TGTGCCAGCAGTGAAGCGCCAGCGAGCTCTGGAAACACCATATATTTT.